This T cell receptor beta chain was retrieved from a study of blood T cell repertoires in COVID-19. Study background: Italy, Spain and the United States were the sources of the convalescent and acute COVID-19 samples. In each case, the material was cDNA or gDNA derived from T cells, B-cell-depleted T cells, or PBMCs.

The CDR3 spans 13 residues. Germline V gene lookup returns CDR1 MDHEN and CDR2 SYDVKM. Unmatched junction bases numbered 4, after V lost 8 bases and J lost 1 base. Original processing notes: Estimates of nucleated cell counts were drawn from the amplification of reference gene primers. The repertoire was sequenced with immunoSEQ multiplex PCR; TCRdb's copy has only in-frame clones and lacks some. D and trimming come from the DNA, and the V and J calls and clone size come from that table. This sample carries approximately 46,000 clones, about 88% of them seen once, and the ten largest clones take roughly an eighth.

This TCR derives from a woman in her 70s in a cohort sampled during active COVID-19. This chain connects TRBV28 to TRBJ2-7; the match to TRBD1 covers 8 bases. The sequencing input was peripheral blood. CDR3 sequence (DNA): TGTGCCAGCGTTCGACAGGGGTCCTACGAGCAGTACTTC. Protein: CASVRQGSYEQYF.